These 24 T cell receptor beta chains came from one sample sequenced in a study of blood T cell repertoires in COVID-19. Using immunoSEQ multiplex PCR, the repertoire was profiled, and TCRdb retains in-frame clones only, with some absent. The table has around 31,000 clones, roughly nine tenths seen once. The sequencing input was peripheral blood. The receptors originated from a man aged 55 to 70 with acute or convalescent COVID-19.

The rearrangement links TRBV19 to TRBJ2-1; 10 nucleotides match TRBD2. CDR1 is LNHDA, CDR2 SQIVND, per germline (reference sequence). CDR3 length equals 19 residues. Trimming at V came to 4 bases and at J to 0 bases, leaving 12 bases not matched to a gene. The CDR3 nucleotides are TGTGCCAGTAGTACTGGACTAGCGGATTTTTTTAGCTCCTACAATGAGCAGTTCTTC. As protein: CASSTGLADFFSSYNEQFF.

This chain uses TRBV7-9 with TRBJ2-3; D not resolved. The V gene lost 5 bases and the J gene lost 8 bases, with 11 bases spanning the gap. This CDR3 has 12 amino acids. Germline CDR1 reads SEHNR; CDR2 reads FQNEAQ (reference sequence). CDR3 loop: CASSPPVGTQYF. The CDR3 DNA follows: TGTGCCAGCAGCCCCCCGGTTGGTACGCAGTATTTT.

The rearrangement uses TRBV2 and TRBJ1-2; D is possibly TRBD1 (5 bases). Germline V CDR1 and CDR2: SNHLY, FYNNEI. V was clipped by 5 bases and J by 8 bases, with 12 bases between them. The CDR3 runs 12 residues. The CDR3 reads CASSWTHRGYTF. CDR3 in DNA: TGTGCCAGCAGTTGGACGCACAGGGGCTACACCTTC.

The CDR3 nucleotides read TGTGCCACCAGGGCGGGCACTGAAGCTTTCTTT. It specifies CATRAGTEAFF. The chain employs TRBV6-5 and TRBJ1-1; a possible D gene is TRBD1 (5 bases). The germline gives CDR1 MNHEY, CDR2 SVGAGI. The CDR3 loop spans 11 amino acids. Trimming pared 10 bases from V and 4 bases from J, leaving 10 bases between.

Concerning this clone itself: Given the absence of the conserved phenylalanine or tryptophan at the CDR3 end, a read error is likely. This chain connects TRBV7-2 to TRBJ1-6, with 11 bases aligning to TRBD1. Per germline, CDR1 SGHTA and CDR2 FQGNSA. V shed 0 bases and J 10 bases; nucleotides not matched to a gene: 8. This CDR3 is built from 17 residues. In DNA form, the CDR3 reads TGTGCCAGCAGCTTAGCTAGGACAGGGGGCGGGAGGTCACCCCTCCACCTT. It specifies CASSLARTGGGRSPLHL.

The chain couples TRBV5-8 to TRBJ2-1; D remains unclear. There are 11 residues in the CDR3. V lost 4 bases and J lost 4, with 3 bases in between. Germline CDR1 is SGHTS and CDR2 is YDEGEE. This CDR3 reads CASSPYNEQFF. Written as DNA, the CDR3 is TGTGCCAGCAGCCCTTACAATGAGCAGTTCTTC.

This rearrangement joins TRBV5-1 to TRBJ1-1, with 11 bases aligning to TRBD1. Germline CDR1 SGHRS, CDR2 YFSETQ. The J segment lost 4 bases and the V segment lost 4 bases, leaving 9 bases of the junction unmatched. CDR3 length: 16 amino acids. The chain's CDR3 is CASSLGQGAGGTEAFF. In DNA, the CDR3 is TGCGCCAGCAGCCTAGGACAGGGGGCGGGAGGCACTGAAGCTTTCTTT.

In this sample, this clone turned up a few times. The rearrangement links TRBV5-4 to TRBJ1-2; weak D call: TRBD1 (6 bases). There are 13 residues in the CDR3. Germline V lookup: CDR1 SGHNT, CDR2 YYREEE (reference sequence). V was trimmed by 2 bases and J by 7 bases, leaving 12 bases between them. CDR3 bases: TGTGCCAGCAGCTTACCAGGGGTCTCTGGCTACACCTTC. Encoded protein: CASSLPGVSGYTF.

The chain joins TRBV14 to TRBJ2-7; 10 bases are shared with TRBD1. The CDR3 is 15 residues long. CDR1 and CDR2 from the germline V gene are SGHDN and FVKESK. J lost 2 bases, V lost 4 bases, and 5 bases had no gene match. CDR3 sequence: CASSLLGQGAYEQYF. The CDR3 coding sequence is TGTGCCAGCAGCCTCTTAGGACAGGGGGCCTACGAGCAGTACTTC.

The rearrangement joins TRBV6-5 to TRBJ1-4, with 9 nucleotides matching TRBD1. The germline CDR1 and CDR2 sequences are MNHEY and SVGAGI. The CDR3 length is 16 residues. V shed 2 bases, J shed 4 bases, and the junction held 5 bases outside the gene matches. The CDR3 loop is CASSYARQGGNEKLFF. DNA of the CDR3: TGTGCCAGCAGTTACGCCCGACAGGGGGGTAATGAAAAACTGTTTTTT.

This chain joins TRBV7-2 and TRBJ1-5; D is perhaps TRBD1 (6 bases). This CDR3 contains 16 residues. V gave up 9 bases and J gave up 1 base, with 19 bases separating them. The germline gives CDR1 SGHTA, CDR2 FQGNSA. The CDR3 sequence: CARIERRGRSNQPQHF. DNA for the CDR3: TGTGCCAGGATCGAACGCAGGGGTAGGAGCAATCAGCCCCAGCATTTT. Supplemented by reference TRBV7-2 and TRBJ1-5, the full variable domain reads GAGVSQSPSNKVTEKGKDVELRCDPISGHTALYWYRQSLGQGLEFLIYFQGNSAPDKSGLPSDRFSAERTGGSVSTLTIQRTQQEDSAVYLCARIERRGRSNQPQHFGDGTRLSIL.

J is TRBJ2-1 and V is TRBV9, with 13 bases aligning to TRBD2. The CDR3 consists of 15 residues. Germline trimming cut 3 bases from V and 6 bases from J; bases unmatched to any gene: 3. Germline-derived CDR1 and CDR2 are SGDLS and YYNGEE. The CDR3 DNA is TGTGCCAGCAGCGGGACTAGCGGGAGAGGCAATGAGCAGTTCTTC. Residues: CASSGTSGRGNEQFF.

The rearrangement links TRBV18 to TRBJ1-4; possible D gene TRBD1, 5 bases. The V gene lost 4 bases and the J gene lost 7 bases, with 13 bases spanning the gap. The CDR3 has 14 residues. The V gene's germline CDR1 is KGHSH and CDR2 LQKENI. CDR3: CASSLGLGGEKLFF. The CDR3 DNA is TGTGCCAGCTCACTGGGACTCGGGGGTGAAAAACTGTTTTTT.

The gene calls are TRBV9 and TRBJ2-3; 9 bases map to TRBD1. CDR3 length: 16 amino acids. V dropped 2 bases and J dropped 0; count of bases not matched to a gene: 4. CDR1 and CDR2 (germline): SGDLS, YYNGEE. The CDR3 coding sequence is TGTGCCAGCAGCGTCGGGACAGGGCGGAGCACAGATACGCAGTATTTT. It translates to CASSVGTGRSTDTQYF.

The rearrangement links TRBV4-1 to TRBJ1-6, with 8 positions matching TRBD1. This CDR3 contains 15 residues. V shed 4 bases, J shed 10 bases, and the junction held 9 bases outside the gene matches. CDR1 and CDR2 from the germline V gene are MGHRA and YSYEKL. In DNA, the CDR3 is TGCGCCAGCAGCCGAGGACAGGGAATCCGATCACCCCTCCACTTT. Amino acids: CASSRGQGIRSPLHF.

This rearrangement joins TRBV18 to TRBJ1-1, with 8 bases that match TRBD1. The ends lost 6 bases at V and 5 bases at J; junction bases unmatched: 5. The CDR3 consists of 13 residues. The germline CDR1 and CDR2 sequences are KGHSH and LQKENI. Here the CDR3 DNA reads TGTGCCAGCTCGGGACAGGTTATGACTGAAGCTTTCTTT. The encoded protein is CASSGQVMTEAFF.

This sequence joins TRBV15 and TRBJ1-6, with D possibly matching TRBD1 (5 bases). V gave up 0 bases and J gave up 7 bases, with 13 bases separating them. The CDR3 has 16 amino acids. The germline V gene encodes CDR1 LNHNV and CDR2 YYDKDF (reference sequence). As DNA, the CDR3 is TGTGCCACCAGCAGAGATAGGCAGGGCGCCAATTCACCCCTCCACTTT. Encoded protein: CATSRDRQGANSPLHF.

The sample holds one count of this clone. This CDR3 is also generated by other DNA sequences in the sample. The chain recombines TRBV6-5 with TRBJ2-7, with 9 bases aligning to TRBD1. The germline V gene has CDR1 MNHEY and CDR2 SVGAGI. This CDR3 has 15 amino acids. V shed 0 bases, J shed 3 bases, and the junction held 3 bases outside the gene matches. The chain's CDR3 is CASSYSGTGNYEQYF. For the CDR3, the DNA is TGTGCCAGCAGTTACTCGGGGACAGGGAACTACGAGCAGTACTTC.

The rearrangement uses TRBV7-2 and TRBJ2-5; D unresolved. With 6 bases removed from V and 1 base from J, the gap between germline ends came to 12 bases. The V gene's germline CDR1 is SGHTA and CDR2 FQGNSA. The CDR3 totals 14 residues. The CDR3 sequence: CASRLSATQETQYF. CDR3 nucleotide sequence: TGTGCCAGCAGATTGAGCGCAACCCAAGAGACCCAGTACTTC.

The rearrangement joins TRBV3-1 (or the pseudogene TRBV3-2) to TRBJ1-5; D perhaps matches TRBD1 (5 bases). V dropped 2 bases and J dropped 9 bases, with 17 bases sitting between them. The CDR3 covers 15 residues. CDR1 LGHDT and CDR2 YNNKEL come from the germline V gene (reference sequence). CDR3 loop: CASSQSRDSLGPQHF. The DNA of the CDR3 is TGTGCCAGCAGCCAAAGCAGGGACTCACTTGGGCCCCAGCATTTT.

This clone has only one observation. The chain has TRBV21-1 and TRBJ2-1; no check of the table's D call, TRBD1, against the DNA was made. TRBV21-1 is labeled a pseudogene. This CDR3 contains 14 residues. The CDR3 loop is CASRPGSTYNEQFF. CDR3 sequence (DNA): TGTGCCAGCAGGCCAGGATCCACATACAATGAGCAGTTCTTC.

This chain joins TRBV24-1 and TRBJ2-6, with a weak D call TRBD1 (5 bases). V was shortened by 10 bases and J by 0 bases, with 9 bases between the two germline ends. The CDR3 is made up of 14 amino acids. Germline values: CDR1 KGHDR, CDR2 SFDVKD. CDR3 coding DNA: TGTGCCACGCTCGACAGCTCTGGGGCCAACGTCCTGACTTTC. Residues: CATLDSSGANVLTF.

Within the sample, this clone is large. The CDR3 DNA is TGTGCCAGTAGGGTCGGGGACACTGAAGCTTTCTTT. Translation gives CASRVGDTEAFF. J is TRBJ1-1 and V is TRBV19; D gene unclear. Germline lookup yields CDR1 LNHDA and CDR2 SQIVND (reference sequence). V was pared by 6 bases and J by 3 bases, with 8 bases between. CDR3 length equals 12 residues.

Concerning this clone: The limits of the CDR3 on the DNA are not certain, so only TCRdb's listed CDR3 is given. The gene calls are TRBV5-8 and TRBJ2-7; the table's D call, TRBD1, has no DNA check behind it. CDR1 and CDR2 from the germline V gene are SGHTS and YDEGEE. The CDR3 adds up to 12 amino acids, both ends counted. CDR3 amino acids: CASSWGQGIMYF.